These 20 T cell receptor beta chains share one sample of origin, sequenced in a study of shared clonotypes between healthy human individuals. Profiled with immunoSEQ multiplex PCR; TCRdb holds only in-frame clones, not every one. The sample contains fewer than 600,000 clones, just over 75% of which appear only once. What was sequenced was PBMCs. The receptors shown here come from a woman aged 40 to 55 in good health. Some clones in this sample may be carry-over from other donors' samples.

Concerning this clone itself: Being one base from a much bigger clone, this may be a read error. The V and J genes are TRBV19 and TRBJ2-6; perhaps D is TRBD1 or TRBD2 (5 bases each). The length of the CDR3 is 19 residues. In germline, CDR1 is LNHDA, CDR2 SQIVND (reference sequence). CDR3 DNA sequence: TGTGCCAGTAGAACCTCGGGGAGCCTCCTATTACCTGGGGCCGACGTCCTGACTTTC. It yields the protein CASRTSGSLLLPGADVLTF.

The V gene is TRBV5-5, the J gene TRBJ1-2; D is possibly TRBD1 (5 bases). This CDR3 has 14 amino acids. In germline, CDR1 is SGHKS, CDR2 YYEKEE (reference sequence). V dropped 3 bases and J dropped 8 bases, with 17 bases sitting between them. CDR3 nucleotide sequence: TGTGCCAGCAGCTCGGGGACCCTTGGTCGGGGCTACACCTTC. This sequence encodes CASSSGTLGRGYTF.

V gene TRBV16 combines with J gene TRBJ2-7, with a weak D call TRBD2 (6 bases). The CDR3 has 15 amino acids. The V end lost 0 bases, the J end lost 3 bases, and 12 bases lay between the germline ends. Germline CDR1 reads KGHSY; CDR2 reads FQNENV. CDR3 in amino acids: CASSQSASERYEQYF. In DNA, the CDR3 is TGTGCCAGCAGCCAATCGGCTAGCGAGCGCTACGAGCAGTACTTC. The variable domain in full, with the rest retrieved from reference TRBV16 and TRBJ2-7, is GEEVAQTPKHLVRGEGQKAKLYCAPIKGHSYVFWYQQVLKNEFKFLISFQNENVFDETGMPKERFSAKCLPNSPCSLEIQATKLEDSAVYFCASSQSASERYEQYFGPGTRLTVT.

This clone was found a few times. The genes are TRBV5-1 and TRBJ2-1; D might be TRBD2 (5 bases). Germline assignment: CDR1 SGHRS and CDR2 YFSETQ. V lost 4 bases, J lost 16 bases, and 21 bases lay in between. The CDR3 has 13 residues. The CDR3 coding sequence is TGCGCCAGCAGCCTCGATCTCAACGGGGTGGTATTCTTC. Its protein product is CASSLDLNGVVFF.

The V gene is TRBV18, the J gene TRBJ2-7, with unresolved D. The V end lost 4 bases, the J end lost 4 bases, and 11 bases lay between the germline ends. The V gene's germline CDR1 is KGHSH and CDR2 LQKENI. The CDR3 consists of 13 residues. The CDR3 nucleotides read TGTGCCAGCTCACGACCCCCTCGGTACGAGCAGTACTTC. Translation gives CASSRPPRYEQYF.

This chain joins TRBV11-2 and TRBJ1-1; the D gene is possibly TRBD1 (5 bases). The germline V gene has CDR1 SGHAT and CDR2 FQNNGV. The CDR3 has 18 amino acids. The V end lost 5 bases, the J end lost 5 bases, and 27 bases lay between the germline ends. CDR3 sequence reads: CASSPLGPRGGWRTEAFF. The CDR3 DNA sequence: TGTGCCAGCAGCCCCCTCGGCCCGCGGGGGGGGTGGAGAACTGAAGCTTTCTTT.

Here the CDR3 DNA reads TGTGCCAGCAGCCAAAGGCGGGAGGGGGGCAATGAGCAGTTCTTC. Its translation is CASSQRREGGNEQFF. J is TRBJ2-1 and V is TRBV4-2; TRBD2 matches 9 bases. The CDR3 extends over 15 amino acids. V dropped 2 bases and J dropped 6; count of bases not matched to a gene: 5. Germline CDR1 is LGHNA and CDR2 is YNFKEQ.

V and J are TRBV28 and TRBJ1-1; no clear D gene. The CDR3 has 12 residues. The V gene's germline CDR1 is MDHEN and CDR2 SYDVKM. Trimming stripped 9 bases from V and 1 base from J, with 9 bases between. The CDR3 DNA follows: TGTGCCAGTCATCAGCCGAACACTGAAGCTTTCTTT. It is translated as CASHQPNTEAFF.

The chain carries TRBV4-1 and TRBJ2-2, with 8 bases fitting TRBD1. This CDR3 comprises 16 residues. Germline trimming cut 1 base from V and 4 bases from J; bases unmatched to any gene: 5. Germline CDR1 reads MGHRA; CDR2 reads YSYEKL. This chain's CDR3 is CASSQVPGGVTGELFF. CDR3 nucleotide sequence: TGCGCCAGCAGCCAAGTCCCAGGGGGCGTCACCGGGGAGCTGTTTTTT.

This clone is a singleton in its sample. This chain joins TRBV2 and TRBJ2-7; tentatively, D is TRBD1 (5 bases). Looked up from germline, CDR1 is SNHLY and CDR2 is FYNNEI. Trimming shortened V by 1 base and J by 1 base, and 8 bases separated the two germline ends. This CDR3 is built from 14 residues. This CDR3 reads CASSEVRTSYEQYF. The CDR3 DNA follows: TGTGCCAGCAGTGAAGTTCGGACATCCTACGAGCAGTACTTC.

To note about this clone: This sample also contains other DNA sequences that code for the same CDR3. The rearrangement uses TRBV18 and TRBJ2-7; 11 nucleotides agree with TRBD2. This CDR3 is 15 amino acids long. Germline V gives CDR1 KGHSH, CDR2 LQKENI. Trimming at V came to 3 bases and at J to 2 bases, leaving 3 bases not matched to a gene. The CDR3 is CASSPPTSGAYEQYF. DNA of the CDR3: TGTGCCAGCTCACCTCCGACTAGCGGGGCCTACGAGCAGTACTTC.

This clone was detected many times. The chain has TRBV5-1 and TRBJ2-3; 13 positions match TRBD2. The germline gives CDR1 SGHRS, CDR2 YFSETQ. The junction had 5 bases not matched to a gene; V was cut back by 4 bases and J by 0 bases. The CDR3 runs to 17 residues. CDR3 sequence (DNA): TGCGCCAGCAGCCAAACGGGACTAGCGGGGAGCACAGATACGCAGTATTTT. Translating gives CASSQTGLAGSTDTQYF.

This clone was seen only a few times. In DNA, the CDR3 is TGTGCCAGCAGCGTAGAGTCCTATTCGACTATTTATGAGCAGTTCTTC. It encodes CASSVESYSTIYEQFF. The rearrangement links TRBV9 to TRBJ2-1; weak D call: TRBD2 (5 bases). The germline V gene encodes CDR1 SGDLS and CDR2 YYNGEE. Between the trimmed V and J ends, which lost 0 bases and 8 bases, there was a span of 18 bases. The CDR3 consists of 16 residues. Together with reference TRBV9 and TRBJ2-1, the CDR3 gives the full variable domain: DSGVTQTPKHLITATGQRVTLRCSPRSGDLSVYWYQQSLDQGLQFLIQYYNGEERAKGNILERFSAQQFPDLHSELNLSSLELGDSALYFCASSVESYSTIYEQFFGPGTRLTVL.

Worth noting for this clone: An end of the junction does not agree with germline; a read error may underlie this. The rearrangement links TRBV5-1 to TRBJ2-7, with D perhaps given as TRBD1 or TRBD2 (6 bases each). Per the germline V gene, CDR1 is SGHRS and CDR2 is YFSETQ. There are 17 residues in the CDR3. The CDR3 region is CASSPTAMGRGPYGQYF. CDR3 DNA: TGCGCCAGCAGCCCCACGGCTATGGGACGGGGGCCCTACGGGCAGTACTTC.

This chain uses TRBV7-9 with TRBJ2-6, with 9 positions matching TRBD1. After removal of 5 bases from V and 2 bases from J, the junction contained 10 bases not matched to a gene. The CDR3 length is 18 residues. Germline lookup yields CDR1 SEHNR and CDR2 FQNEAQ (reference sequence). CDR3 sequence (DNA): TGTGCCAGCAGCGAGGGAGGGACAGGGTGGGCTGGGGCCAACGTCCTGACTTTC. Protein sequence: CASSEGGTGWAGANVLTF.

The gene calls are TRBV6-6 and TRBJ2-7, with D perhaps matching TRBD1 (6 bases). In germline, CDR1 is MNHNY, CDR2 SVGAGI (reference sequence). The length of the CDR3 is 13 residues. V lost 6 bases and J 1 base, leaving 10 bases between the germline ends. The CDR3 DNA sequence: TGTGCCAGCAGCTCACAGGGATCCTACGAGCAGTACTTC. The encoded protein is CASSSQGSYEQYF.

This chain uses TRBV5-1 with TRBJ1-2, with D uncertain. The germline gives CDR1 SGHRS, CDR2 YFSETQ. The V gene lost 0 bases and the J gene lost 6 bases, with 9 bases spanning the gap. The CDR3 length is 13 residues. CDR3 region: CASSLGQQDGYTF. The CDR3 coding sequence is TGCGCCAGCAGCTTGGGCCAGCAAGATGGCTACACCTTC.

This clone was observed at least ten times. The chain employs TRBV29-1 and TRBJ1-2; TRBD1 agrees at 10 bases. CDR3 length: 15 amino acids. V dropped 7 bases and J dropped 4; count of bases not matched to a gene: 12. Germline V lookup: CDR1 SQVTM, CDR2 ANQGSEA. CDR3 bases: TGCAGCGCCCAAAAGACAGGGGGCGCCGGCTATGGCTACACCTTC. It yields the protein CSAQKTGGAGYGYTF.

The rearrangement joins TRBV23-1 to TRBJ1-1; D not resolved. TRBV23-1 is an ORF; its function is uncertain. V lost 8 bases and J lost 1, with 11 bases in between. The CDR3 is 13 amino acids. CDR3 region: CASGPTQNTEAFF. For the CDR3, the DNA is TGCGCCAGCGGGCCGACCCAGAACACTGAAGCTTTCTTT.

The chain is built from TRBV19 and TRBJ2-1, with D uncertain. The CDR3 totals 11 residues. CDR1 and CDR2 from the germline V gene are LNHDA and SQIVND (reference sequence). Trimming removed 1 base from V and 6 bases from J, with 1 base in between. The CDR3: CASSIANEQFF. CDR3 DNA sequence: TGTGCCAGTAGTATAGCCAATGAGCAGTTCTTC.